The rows below give T cell receptor beta chains drawn from one sample of a study of shared clonotypes between healthy human individuals. Here immunoSEQ multiplex PCR was the method, and the copy in TCRdb shows in-frame clones only, minus some. The data contain 2.3 million or so clones, 85% to 95% of them seen just once; the ten biggest clones take up about 0.39%. The sequencing sample was made of naive CD4+ T cells from PBMCs. All receptors come from a man aged 18-30 years in good health. Some clones in this sample may be carry-over from other donors' samples. Each CDR3 is given with its conserved first and last residue. The D gene is left open where the match is weak. For some rows the clone size is stated as once, few or many, or as a class when expanded; others skip it.

clone size	D gene	V gene	J gene	CDR3 protein	CDR3 DNA
once	TRBD1	TRBV18	TRBJ2-7	CASSRTGTDSYEQYF	TGTGCCAGCTCACGGACCGGGACAGACAGCTACGAGCAGTACTTC
.	.	TRBV2	TRBJ2-2	CASSEENTGELFF	TGTGCCAGCAGTGAAGAGAACACCGGGGAGCTGTTTTTT
.	.	TRBV6-4	TRBJ2-3	CASRRGSGSDTQYF	TGTGCCAGCAGGAGGGGCTCCGGGTCAGATACGCAGTATTTT
.	.	TRBV7-8	TRBJ2-7	CASSLGVAGLLGEQYF	TGTGCCAGCAGCTTAGGGGTGGCGGGTTTACTCGGCGAGCAGTACTTC
.	.	TRBV11-2	TRBJ2-7	CASSPLGQSSYEQYF	TGTGCCAGCAGCCCTCTCGGACAGTCCTCCTACGAGCAGTACTTC
.	TRBD2	TRBV11-1	TRBJ2-3	CASSPSGRPPWVQYF	TGTGCCAGCAGCCCTAGCGGGAGGCCCCCCTGGGTGCAGTATTTT
.	.	TRBV30	TRBJ2-5	CAWSVGHETQYF	TGTGCCTGGAGTGTCGGGCACGAGACCCAGTACTTC
once	TRBD2	TRBV5-4	TRBJ2-2	CASSLGLTSGTPGELFF	TGTGCCAGCAGCTTGGGTCTGACTAGCGGGACCCCCGGGGAGCTGTTTTTT
few	.	TRBV6-7	TRBJ2-7	CASSYGPKQYF	TGTGCCAGCAGTTACGGCCCCAAGCAGTACTTC
.	.	TRBV6-1	TRBJ2-1	CASSPTVDAYNEQFF	TGTGCCAGCAGCCCTACAGTGGATGCCTACAATGAGCAGTTCTTC
once	.	TRBV28	TRBJ2-4	CASSPDRGGAKNIQYF	TGTGCCAGCAGCCCAGACAGGGGAGGGGCCAAAAACATTCAGTACTTC
.	TRBD2	TRBV6-5	TRBJ2-7	CASSYLGLGSHEQYF	TGTGCCAGCAGTTACTTGGGACTAGGTTCCCACGAGCAGTACTTC
.	.	TRBV28	TRBJ1-1	CASSLQGIEAFF	TGTGCCAGCAGTTTACAGGGGATAGAAGCTTTCTTT
.	TRBD2	TRBV6-4	TRBJ2-1	CASSDSPSGTYNEQFF	TGTGCCAGCAGTGACTCGCCTAGCGGTACCTACAATGAGCAGTTCTTC
.	.	TRBV25-1	TRBJ2-3	CASTGVLNTQYF	TGTGCCAGCACAGGGGTTTTGAATACGCAGTATTTT
.	.	TRBV11-2	TRBJ1-5	CASSPLGGRRDQPQHF	TGTGCCAGCAGCCCGTTGGGGGGGCGCAGGGACCAGCCCCAGCATTTT
.	.	TRBV28	TRBJ2-7	CASTGPQPYEQYF	TGTGCCAGCACAGGGCCCCAGCCCTACGAGCAGTACTTC
.	.	TRBV6-5	TRBJ1-2	CASSSGPYGYTF	TGTGCCAGCAGTTCGGGACCTTATGGCTACACCTTC
.	.	TRBV28	TRBJ2-3	CASSDGVGADTQYF	TGTGCCAGCAGTGACGGGGTAGGGGCAGATACGCAGTATTTT
.	TRBD2	TRBV29-1	TRBJ2-1	CSVISGGVNEQFF	TGCAGCGTGATTAGCGGGGGGGTCAATGAGCAGTTCTTC
once	TRBD2	TRBV18	TRBJ2-5	CASSFRASGIETQYF	TGTGCCAGCTCCTTCCGGGCTAGCGGGATTGAGACCCAGTACTTC
.	.	TRBV7-6	TRBJ1-4	CASSLAGAGWDEKLFF	TGTGCCAGCAGCTTAGCGGGAGCAGGGTGGGATGAAAAACTGTTTTTT
.	.	TRBV19	TRBJ1-5	CASSTISGLYQPQHF	TGTGCCAGTAGTACCATTTCAGGGTTGTATCAGCCCCAGCATTTT
.	.	TRBV28	TRBJ1-3	CASSTSGNTIYF	TGTGCCAGCAGTACGTCTGGAAACACCATATATTTT
.	TRBD2	TRBV15	TRBJ2-7	CATRLAGGSYEQYF	TGTGCCACTCGGTTAGCGGGGGGCTCCTACGAGCAGTACTTC
.	.	TRBV7-3	TRBJ2-5	CASSLGQGRQETQYF	TGTGCCAGCAGCTTAGGGCAGGGAAGACAAGAGACCCAGTACTTC
.	.	TRBV5-8	TRBJ1-2	CASSWSINYGYTF	TGTGCCAGCAGCTGGTCGATAAACTATGGCTACACCTTC
.	TRBD1	TRBV9	TRBJ2-7	CASSEGQRNEQYF	TGTGCCAGCAGCGAGGGACAGAGAAACGAGCAGTACTTC
.	TRBD2	TRBV9	TRBJ2-3	CASSPRLAGNTDTQYF	TGTGCCAGCAGCCCCCGACTAGCGGGTAACACAGATACGCAGTATTTT
.	.	TRBV19	TRBJ1-1	CASSYRQNTEAFF	TGTGCCAGTAGTTACCGACAGAACACTGAAGCTTTCTTT
.	.	TRBV27	TRBJ2-7	CASSWGPPYEQYF	TGTGCCAGCAGTTGGGGCCCTCCCTACGAGCAGTACTTC
.	.	TRBV7-3	TRBJ2-1	CASSFLAGPYNEQFF	TGTGCCAGCAGCTTTCTGGCGGGCCCATACAATGAGCAGTTCTTC
.	TRBD1	TRBV29-1	TRBJ2-5	CSVVPWQGQGQETQYF	TGCAGCGTTGTTCCTTGGCAGGGACAGGGACAAGAGACCCAGTACTTC
.	.	TRBV28	TRBJ2-1	CASSEGYNEQFF	TGTGCCAGCAGCGAAGGATACAATGAGCAGTTCTTC
.	.	TRBV19	TRBJ2-3	CASSIIYLLSSTDTQYF	TGTGCCAGTAGTATAATTTACTTGCTATCTAGCACAGATACGCAGTATTTT
few	.	TRBV28	TRBJ1-1	CASRGTQGAFF	TGTGCCAGCAGGGGTACGCAGGGGGCTTTCTTT
.	.	TRBV28	TRBJ1-4	CASSPPTAGVGKLFF	TGTGCCAGCAGTCCTCCGACAGCGGGGGTCGGAAAACTGTTTTTT
.	.	TRBV27	TRBJ2-7	CASSFRPVDEQYF	TGTGCCAGCAGTTTCCGACCGGTAGACGAGCAGTACTTC
once	TRBD2	TRBV7-9	TRBJ2-3	CASSTPGLRSTDTQYF	TGTGCCAGCAGCACACCGGGACTAAGGAGCACAGATACGCAGTATTTT